The source of this TCR beta chain is a study of CD8+CD57+ T cells in acquired aplastic anemia. Study at large: When averaged, DNA from sorted CD4+ and CD8+ cells came to 2.5 to 3.5 ug.

In germline, CDR1 is LGHDT, CDR2 YNNKEL (reference sequence). The CDR3 covers 14 residues. V was trimmed by 1 base and J by 3 bases, leaving 10 bases between them. Researchers used genomic DNA as the template to profile TCR beta VDJ and CDR3. In TCRdb, the reads were re-called with MiXCR into one record per CDR3 protein. This sample has about 40,000 distinct CDR3 sequences, with about 63% found just once. Patients sequenced had flow cytometry evidence of CD8+CD57+ cell expansion. The TCR sequence derives from a human donor with aplastic anemia. The sequenced sample was sorted CD4+, CD8+, or CD8+CD57+ T cells (not recorded which) from PBMCs. V is TRBV3-1 and J is TRBJ2-7; D is unclear. This CDR3 is CASSQAPFGYEQYF. CDR3 coding DNA: TGTGCCAGCAGCCAAGCCCCTTTTGGCTACGAGCAGTACTTC.